The 23 T cell receptor beta chains reported below all come from one sample, sequenced in a study of cytomegalovirus exposure and HLA in healthy donors. The PCR made use of 60 Vbeta and 13 Jbeta primers. The protocol was immunoSEQ multiplex PCR, while the TCRdb copy is restricted to in-frame clones and leaves out a portion. The sample lists about 93,000 clones; 70% to 80% were seen once. What was sequenced was PBMCs. The source is a man younger than 45 in good health and CMV-seronegative.

As to this clone: Other DNA sequences in the same sample also yield this CDR3. The chain links TRBV6-1 to TRBJ1-1, with D tentatively TRBD1 (5 bases). Germline CDR1 reads MNHNS; CDR2 reads SASEGT. V was pared by 4 bases and J by 0 bases, with 12 bases between. This CDR3 is 15 amino acids long. The CDR3 nucleotides read TGTGCCAGCAGTGCGCCCAGGGCAATGAACACTGAAGCTTTCTTT. Residues: CASSAPRAMNTEAFF.

J is TRBJ2-7 and V is TRBV21-1; TRBD1 is the table's D call, not checked against the DNA. TRBV21-1 is deemed a pseudogene. There are 18 residues in the CDR3. CDR3 sequence reads: CASSKKKGVRRRQEKQYF. DNA of the CDR3: TGTGCCAGCAGCAAAAAGAAGGGAGTAAGGAGACGACAGGAAAAGCAGTACTTC.

The chain uses TRBV6-6 and TRBJ2-7, with 9 bases identical to TRBD2. The germline V gene has CDR1 MNHNY and CDR2 SVGAGI (reference sequence). J gave up 3 bases and V 6 bases, and 9 bases lay outside the gene matches. The CDR3 is 15 residues long. CDR3 bases: TGTGCCAGCAGACGTGCGGGGGGGGTTTACTACGAGCAGTACTTC. Protein product: CASRRAGGVYYEQYF.

V gene TRBV9 combines with J gene TRBJ2-7, with 10 bases matching TRBD2. Germline CDR1 reads SGDLS; CDR2 reads YYNGEE. The CDR3 sequence is 17 residues long. The V and J ends lost 4 bases and 5 bases, in that order; junction bases with no gene match: 15. This CDR3 is CASSYHPGLAGEDEQYF. CDR3 sequence (DNA): TGTGCCAGCAGCTACCACCCGGGGCTAGCGGGGGAAGACGAGCAGTACTTC. Together with reference TRBV9 and TRBJ2-7, the CDR3 gives the full variable domain: DSGVTQTPKHLITATGQRVTLRCSPRSGDLSVYWYQQSLDQGLQFLIQYYNGEERAKGNILERFSAQQFPDLHSELNLSSLELGDSALYFCASSYHPGLAGEDEQYFGPGTRLTVT.

This chain uses TRBV6-5 with TRBJ1-1; the D gene is possibly TRBD1 (5 bases). The CDR3 covers 15 residues. V was trimmed by 0 bases and J by 4 bases, leaving 12 bases between them. Germline-derived CDR1 and CDR2 are MNHEY and SVGAGI. The CDR3 spells CASSYSSGATTEAFF. For the CDR3, the DNA is TGTGCCAGCAGTTACTCAAGTGGGGCAACCACTGAAGCTTTCTTT.

This clone was detected a few times. The V call is TRBV27, the J call TRBJ1-2, with D unresolved. Trimming stripped 5 bases from V and 8 bases from J, with 9 bases between. The CDR3 loop spans 11 amino acids. The germline V gene encodes CDR1 MNHEY and CDR2 SMNVEV (reference sequence). This chain's CDR3 is CASSAGGGYTF. CDR3 sequence (DNA): TGTGCCAGCAGTGCGGGTGGAGGCTACACCTTC.

This sequence joins TRBV19 and TRBJ2-7, with 9 bases identical to TRBD1. The CDR3 is 16 residues long. V lost 5 bases and J lost 4; bases outside the gene matches: 12. CDR1 and CDR2 from the germline V gene are LNHDA and SQIVND (reference sequence). The CDR3 DNA reads as TGTGCCAGTAGTCCCCCCGCGGGACAGGGTACATACGAGCAGTACTTC. This encodes CASSPPAGQGTYEQYF.

The CDR3 nucleotides read TGTGCCAGCAGCGTATCCACAGGGCGGCCTGAAGCTTTCTTT. Residues: CASSVSTGRPEAFF. This rearrangement joins TRBV9 to TRBJ1-1; D may be TRBD1 (6 bases). The CDR3 has 14 amino acids. The germline gives CDR1 SGDLS, CDR2 YYNGEE. V was cut by 1 base and J by 6 bases, with 13 bases left in between.

J is TRBJ1-2 and V is TRBV5-1; 8 bases fit TRBD1. V lost 4 bases and J lost 1; bases outside the gene matches: 6. The CDR3 is 15 residues long. Germline V lookup: CDR1 SGHRS, CDR2 YFSETQ. CDR3 DNA: TGCGCCAGCAGCCTAGGACAGGGAATTAACTATGGCTACACCTTC. Its translation is CASSLGQGINYGYTF.

This chain uses TRBV5-1 with TRBJ2-6; possible D gene TRBD1, 5 bases. V was cut by 2 bases and J by 0 bases, with 6 bases left in between. This CDR3 has 15 amino acids. Germline V gene sequence: CDR1 SGHRS, CDR2 YFSETQ. CDR3 bases: TGCGCCAGCAGCTTAACAGGCTCTGGGGCCAACGTCCTGACTTTC. This sequence encodes CASSLTGSGANVLTF.

This sequence joins TRBV7-9 and TRBJ1-1; 11 bases line up with TRBD1. With 5 bases clipped from V and 11 bases from J, the junction kept 13 bases outside the gene matches. CDR3 length equals 15 residues. CDR1 SEHNR and CDR2 FQNEAQ come from the germline V gene (reference sequence). CDR3 nucleotides: TGTGCCAGCAGCCCACCCGGACAGGGGGCGGGTTTTGCTTTCTTT. Translated, it gives CASSPPGQGAGFAFF.

The V gene is TRBV29-1, the J gene TRBJ2-3, with D unresolved. Trimming removed 3 bases from V and 6 bases from J, with 4 bases in between. Germline loops: CDR1 SQVTM, CDR2 ANQGSEA. The CDR3 has 10 residues. The CDR3 reads CSVDTDTQYF. The CDR3 DNA follows: TGCAGCGTTGACACTGATACGCAGTATTTT.

J is TRBJ2-3 and V is TRBV9, with 7 positions matching TRBD1. Germline CDR1 reads SGDLS; CDR2 reads YYNGEE. V was clipped by 4 bases and J by 1 base; unmatched bases: 3. The CDR3 has 14 amino acids. The CDR3 region is CASSPGTGTDTQYF. The CDR3 bases are TGTGCCAGCAGCCCCGGGACAGGCACAGATACGCAGTATTTT.

This clone was recorded a few times. The gene calls are TRBV5-1 and TRBJ1-1; D is uncertain. V shed 0 bases and J shed 3 bases, with 15 bases lying between them. The CDR3 length is 16 residues. CDR1 SGHRS and CDR2 YFSETQ come from the germline V gene. CDR3 coding DNA: TGCGCCAGCAGCTTGGAGGTGGGGAGGAGGGACACTGAAGCTTTCTTT. Translating it yields CASSLEVGRRDTEAFF.

In DNA form, the CDR3 reads TGTGCCAGCAGCTTATACAGGGCCGAAAGGTACGAGCAGTACGTC. The encoded protein is CASSLYRAERYEQYV. The chain joins TRBV5-6 to TRBJ2-7, with D perhaps matching TRBD1 (6 bases). The CDR3 has 15 amino acids. Germline CDR1 is SGHDT and CDR2 is YYEEEE. Trimming shortened V by 2 bases and J by 4 bases, and 16 bases separated the two germline ends.

This rearrangement joins TRBV19 to TRBJ1-1; TRBD1 aligns across 8 bases. Unmatched junction bases numbered 5, after V lost 1 base and J lost 1 base. Per germline, CDR1 LNHDA and CDR2 SQIVND (reference sequence). There are 16 residues in the CDR3. CDR3 region: CASSIAAGGTNTEAFF. The DNA for the CDR3 is TGTGCCAGTAGTATAGCCGCAGGGGGCACGAACACTGAAGCTTTCTTT. Based on the CDR3 plus reference TRBV19 and TRBJ1-1, the full variable domain is DGGITQSPKYLFRKEGQNVTLSCEQNLNHDAMYWYRQDPGQGLRLIYYSQIVNDFQKGDIAEGYSVSREKKESFPLTVTSAQKNPTAFYLCASSIAAGGTNTEAFFGQGTRLTVV.

The rearrangement joins TRBV5-1 to TRBJ2-1; TRBD2 aligns across 12 bases. This CDR3 is built from 16 residues. The V segment lost 3 bases and the J segment 5 bases; nucleotides outside the gene matches: 6. CDR1 SGHRS and CDR2 YFSETQ come from the germline V gene. The CDR3 loop reads CASSSPSGRVDNEQFF. For the CDR3, the DNA is TGCGCCAGCAGCTCGCCTAGCGGGAGGGTTGACAATGAGCAGTTCTTC.

The gene calls are TRBV4-2 and TRBJ1-2; maybe TRBD1 (5 bases). V lost 0 bases, J lost 4 bases, and 12 bases lay in between. CDR3 length: 15 residues. From germline, CDR1 is LGHNA and CDR2 YNFKEQ. Here the CDR3 reads CASSQDGANFYGYTF. The CDR3, as DNA: TGTGCCAGCAGCCAAGATGGGGCAAATTTCTATGGCTACACCTTC.

The rearrangement joins TRBV4-2 to TRBJ1-2, with 8 bases aligning to TRBD1. V lost 3 bases and J lost 4; bases outside the gene matches: 10. CDR3 length: 16 amino acids. The germline V gene has CDR1 LGHNA and CDR2 YNFKEQ. The CDR3 region has the DNA TGTGCCAGCAGCCAGACAGGGGCCCCCATCGGCTATGGCTACACCTTC. Translated, it gives CASSQTGAPIGYGYTF.

Remarks on this clone: The sample contains more than one DNA sequence encoding this CDR3. This sequence joins TRBV29-1 and TRBJ2-7, with TRBD1 matching over 8 bases. This CDR3 contains 11 residues. Germline CDR1 reads SQVTM; CDR2 reads ANQGSEA. V shed 6 bases and J 10 bases; nucleotides not matched to a gene: 8. CDR3 nucleotides: TGCAGCGTCCCCCAGGGGGCTGATCAGTACTTC. As protein: CSVPQGADQYF.

V and J are TRBV5-1 and TRBJ2-5; D call uncertain. Germline V CDR1 and CDR2: SGHRS, YFSETQ. This CDR3 is 14 amino acids long. The ends were cut back, 0 bases at V and 2 bases at J, with 8 bases in the middle. The CDR3 reads CASSLVTLQETQYF. DNA for the CDR3: TGCGCCAGCAGCTTGGTAACCCTACAAGAGACCCAGTACTTC. The full variable domain, rest sourced from reference TRBV5-1 and TRBJ2-5, is KAGVTQTPRYLIKTRGQQVTLSCSPISGHRSVSWYQQTPGQGLQFLFEYFSETQRNKGNFPGRFSGRQFSNSRSEMNVSTLELGDSALYLCASSLVTLQETQYFGPGTRLLVL.

The J gene is TRBJ1-5, the V gene TRBV12-5; 8 nucleotides agree with TRBD1. CDR1 is LGHNT, CDR2 FRNRAP, per germline. The V and J ends lost 0 bases and 0 bases, in that order; junction bases with no gene match: 7. The CDR3 consists of 18 residues. CDR3 loop: CASGLVFAGGISNQPQHF. Written as DNA, the CDR3 is TGTGCTAGTGGTTTGGTATTTGCAGGGGGCATTAGCAATCAGCCCCAGCATTTT.

V and J are TRBV10-3 and TRBJ2-2; TRBD2 aligns across 7 bases. In germline, CDR1 is ENHRY, CDR2 SYGVKD. After removal of 9 bases from V and 3 bases from J, the junction contained 4 bases not matched to a gene. The CDR3 loop spans 13 amino acids. The CDR3 protein is CAINAGDTGELFF. The CDR3 region has the DNA TGTGCCATTAATGCGGGAGACACCGGGGAGCTGTTTTTT.